These T cell receptor beta chains were read from a single sample in a study of T cell responses to AZD1222 COVID-19 vaccine. Only in-frame clones appear in the TCRdb table, and some are missing; sequencing was by immunoSEQ multiplex PCR. Of 98,000 or so clones in the sample, around nine tenths were seen once. Sequencing was performed on peripheral blood, taken on day 0 of MenACWY control vaccination. These receptors were collected from an adult in good health. CDR3s include the opening cysteine and the closing phenylalanine or tryptophan. The D gene is left open where the match is weak. Some rows mark clone size as missing; the rest say once, few, many or name a class of expanded clone.

D	J	size	V	DNA	CDR3
NA	TRBJ1-1	NA	TRBV11-3	TGTGCCAGCAGCGGGTACACGGACGAAATCCCTTTCTTT	CASSGYTDEIPFF
NA	TRBJ2-1	NA	TRBV6-5	TGTGCCAGCAGACGGGGCTTTAACGCCTACAATGAGCAGTTCTTC	CASRRGFNAYNEQFF
TRBD1	TRBJ1-1	NA	TRBV27	TGTGCCAGCAAACCGGCCAGGGGGGTGAACACTGAAGCTTTCTTT	CASKPARGVNTEAFF
NA	TRBJ1-5	NA	TRBV29-1	TGCAGCGTCAGTTTCGGAAATCAGCCCCAGCATTTT	CSVSFGNQPQHF
TRBD1	TRBJ2-7	NA	TRBV5-1	TGCGCCAGCAGCGCCTCGGGACAGGGGGCCCCCTACGAGCAGTACTTC	CASSASGQGAPYEQYF
NA	TRBJ2-7	NA	TRBV24-1	TGTGCCACCAGTGATCCTTTGAGCAACGAGCAGTACTTC	CATSDPLSNEQYF
TRBD1	TRBJ2-2	NA	TRBV27	TGTGCCAGCAGTTCTTCACAGGGGGCAGCTCCCGGGGAGCTGTTTTTT	CASSSSQGAAPGELFF
TRBD1	TRBJ1-6	NA	TRBV18	TGTGCCAGCTCCACAGGGGGCGCGGATAATTCACCCCTCCACTTT	CASSTGGADNSPLHF
TRBD1	TRBJ1-2	NA	TRBV29-1	TGCAGCGTTGGGACAGGGGAAAACTATGGCTACACCTTC	CSVGTGENYGYTF
NA	TRBJ2-2	NA	TRBV4-2	TGTGCCAGCAGCAACACCGACCGTGCCACCGGGGAGCTGTTTTTT	CASSNTDRATGELFF
NA	TRBJ1-2	NA	TRBV2	TGTGCCAGCAGTGATGGTGGCTACACCTTC	CASSDGGYTF
NA	TRBJ1-5	NA	TRBV7-3	TGTGCCAGCAGCCAATGGAGCAATCAGCCCCAGCATTTT	CASSQWSNQPQHF
NA	TRBJ2-3	NA	TRBV19	TGTGCCAGTAGTATCCGGAGGGGGGGCCCTGATACGCAGTATTTT	CASSIRRGGPDTQYF
TRBD1	TRBJ2-4	NA	TRBV7-9	TGTGCCAGCAGCTTAGGGACAGGGGTCAAAAACATTCAGTACTTC	CASSLGTGVKNIQYF
NA	TRBJ1-2	NA	TRBV7-9	TGTGCCAGCAGCTTAGGTCGGCAGGGATTAAACTATGGCTACACCTTC	CASSLGRQGLNYGYTF
NA	TRBJ2-1	NA	TRBV7-9	TGTGCCAGCAGCCCTCCCCTTTGGAAAGGGCCGCAAGAGCAGTTCTTC	CASSPPLWKGPQEQFF
TRBD1	TRBJ1-2	NA	TRBV7-9	TGTGCCAGCAGCTACAGGGGCGCAGGGGATGGCTACACCTTC	CASSYRGAGDGYTF
NA	TRBJ1-6	NA	TRBV5-1	TGCGCCAGCAGCTTGGAGGGTTTTGGATCACCCCTCCACTTT	CASSLEGFGSPLHF
NA	TRBJ2-1	once	TRBV6-5	TGTGCCAGCACTTTGCTCTGGGGCAATGAGCAGTTCTTC	CASTLLWGNEQFF
TRBD2	TRBJ2-1	NA	TRBV4-3	TGCGCCAGCAGCCAAGTTGGGACTAGCCCCTACAATGAGCAGTTCTTC	CASSQVGTSPYNEQFF
NA	TRBJ2-3	NA	TRBV10-3	TGTGCCCCAAGTGCGGGGTCCATCTTCACAGATACGCAGTATTTT	CAPSAGSIFTDTQYF
NA	TRBJ2-5	NA	TRBV14	TGTGCCAGCAGCCTATTCTCGGGGGCCAGGGAGACCCAGTACTTC	CASSLFSGARETQYF
NA	TRBJ1-2	NA	TRBV14	TGTGCCAGCAGCCGCATCACAGGGAATGGCTACACCTTC	CASSRITGNGYTF
NA	TRBJ2-7	NA	TRBV27	TGTGCCAGCAGTTCAGGACTCCGCGGGTACGAGCAGTACTTC	CASSSGLRGYEQYF
NA	TRBJ2-1	NA	TRBV27	TGTGCCAGCAGTTTATCGGGGGGAGGCCCCAATGAGCAGTTCTTC	CASSLSGGGPNEQFF
TRBD1	TRBJ1-2	NA	TRBV6-1	TGTGCCAGCACCCGCGAGGGACAGGGGGCGGGCGGCTACACCTTC	CASTREGQGAGGYTF
NA	TRBJ1-1	NA	TRBV27	TGTGCCAGCAGTTTAATAGGGTTTGGCACTGAAGCTTTCTTT	CASSLIGFGTEAFF
NA	TRBJ1-2	NA	TRBV2	TGTGCCAGCAGTGATTCGGCCAGTATTGTCTACACCTTC	CASSDSASIVYTF
NA	TRBJ1-1	once	TRBV18	TGTGCCAGCTCACCCCCGGGGAGACCGAACACTGAAGCTTTCTTT	CASSPPGRPNTEAFF
TRBD1	TRBJ1-5	NA	TRBV7-9	TGTGCCACGGGGACAGCCAATCAGCCCCAGCATTTT	CATGTANQPQHF